This T cell receptor beta chain was recorded in a study of T cell repertoires in cytomegalovirus infection. Study background: In the study, CMV epitopes included recently identified HLA-C-restricted and well-studied HLA-B-restricted ones. Shared public TCR beta signatures pointed to both CMV infection and a matching HLA type.

Remarks on this clonotype: Antigen specificity is unknown.

Germline CDR1 SEHNR, CDR2 FQNEAQ (reference sequence). The CDR3 spans 13 residues. Trimming removed 1 base at V and 6 bases at J, with 10 bases between. Using its own MiXCR run on the reads, TCRdb lists one record per CDR3 protein. Among fewer than 950,000 distinct CDR3 sequences, around a third were seen once, and the ten largest hold around 11%. Study outcomes and limitations: Cumulated frequencies of public TCR beta families served to identify carriers of CMV plus the relevant HLA. In two of eight donors, the top clonotype was HLA-C-restricted CMV-specific.

This TCR was sampled from a human donor in good health (CMV status not recorded). Some clones in this sample may be carry-over from other donors' samples. The sample here was cultured CD8+ T cells from PBMCs, taken from culture after CMV antigen stimulation. This chain uses TRBV7-9 with TRBJ2-7; D call uncertain. The CDR3 nucleotides read TGTGCCAGCAGCTTAGTAAATGGGATCGAGCAGTACTTC. This translates into CASSLVNGIEQYF.